The clone carrying this T cell receptor (beta chain) was counted a few times. The PCR was carried out with 60 Vbeta primers and 13 Jbeta primers. This table comes from immunoSEQ multiplex PCR, and its TCRdb copy is limited to in-frame clones, with some not included. The sample lists 110,000 to 150,000 clones, about 80% seen once, with roughly 4.7% in the top ten. The record originates from a study of cytomegalovirus exposure and HLA in healthy donors. The sequence was obtained from a man aged 35 to 55 in good health and CMV-seronegative. Sequencing used PBMCs.

The CDR3 here is CASSSRQGIDEKLFF. The CDR3, as DNA: TGCGCCAGCAGCTCGAGACAGGGTATAGATGAAAAACTGTTTTTT. The chain joins TRBV5-1 to TRBJ1-4; TRBD1 matches 7 bases. J lost 6 bases, V lost 3 bases, and 8 bases had no gene match. This CDR3 is built from 15 residues. From germline, CDR1 is SGHRS and CDR2 YFSETQ. Using reference TRBV5-1 and TRBJ1-4 for the parts outside the CDR3, the full variable domain is KAGVTQTPRYLIKTRGQQVTLSCSPISGHRSVSWYQQTPGQGLQFLFEYFSETQRNKGNFPGRFSGRQFSNSRSEMNVSTLELGDSALYLCASSSRQGIDEKLFFGSGTQLSVL.